This T cell receptor beta chain stems from a study of blood T cell repertoires in COVID-19. The protocol was immunoSEQ multiplex PCR, while the TCRdb copy is restricted to in-frame clones and leaves out a portion. The data show 55,000 to 70,000 clones, with over 75% seen just once and about 40% held by the top ten. The CDR3 consists of 13 residues. The ends lost 8 bases at V and 7 bases at J; junction bases unmatched: 7. Germline V gene sequence: CDR1 WSHSY, CDR2 SAAADI. The chain links TRBV10-2 to TRBJ2-1; 8 bases fit TRBD2. This TCR was sampled from an older woman with COVID-19, enrolled during active disease. Sequencing was carried out using peripheral blood. The CDR3 sequence: CASRATSVNEQFF. The CDR3, as DNA: TGCGCCAGCCGGGCGACTAGCGTTAATGAGCAGTTCTTC.